A selection of T cell receptor beta chains follows, all from one sample in a study of T cell changes during pregnancy in multiple sclerosis. Repertoires were generated with immunoSEQ multiplex PCR, while TCRdb's copy carries only in-frame clones and drops some. Of 55,000 or so clones in the sample, 80% to 95% were seen once. The input for sequencing was CD4+ T cells from peripheral blood mononuclear cells, taken after pregnancy. The source of these receptors is a female donor with multiple sclerosis, enrolled in a pregnancy study. The CDR3 runs from the conserved cysteine through the conserved F or W. The D gene is left open where the match is weak. Not all rows give a size; the values are once, few, many and, for expanded clones, a class.

D gene	J gene	clone size	V gene	CDR3 protein	CDR3 DNA
-	TRBJ2-3	-	TRBV21-1	CASSKIPIGLAEKNSTDTQYF	TGTGCCAGCAGCAAAATCCCCATCGGACTAGCGGAGAAGAATAGCACAGATACGCAGTATTTT
-	TRBJ2-7	-	TRBV14	CASSRWAGAVYEQYF	TGTGCCAGCAGCCGGTGGGCGGGGGCCGTATACGAGCAGTACTTC
-	TRBJ2-3	-	TRBV11-2	CASSSTGPDTQYF	TGTGCCAGCAGCTCGACTGGCCCAGATACGCAGTATTTT
TRBD2	TRBJ2-3	once	TRBV9	CASSALGLAGGHGVDTQYF	TGTGCCAGCAGCGCACTTGGACTAGCGGGGGGGCATGGCGTAGATACGCAGTATTTT
-	TRBJ2-3	few	TRBV12-2	CASRLAPPPLAGGSDTQYF	TGTGCAAGTCGCTTAGCGCCCCCACCTCTAGCGGGGGGCTCGGATACGCAGTATTTT
-	TRBJ2-3	-	TRBV11-2	CASSSRPRTDTQYF	TGTGCCAGCAGCTCTAGACCCCGGACAGATACGCAGTATTTT
TRBD1	TRBJ2-7	-	TRBV18	CASSAKQGPYEQYF	TGTGCCAGCTCAGCCAAACAGGGGCCCTACGAGCAGTACTTC
-	TRBJ1-1	few	TRBV19	CASSRGIPGGGTEAFF	TGTGCCAGTAGTAGGGGGATCCCGGGAGGGGGGACTGAAGCTTTCTTT
-	TRBJ2-1	-	TRBV6-1	CASSEARQVDEQFF	TGTGCCAGCAGTGAAGCGCGTCAGGTAGATGAGCAGTTCTTC
TRBD2	TRBJ2-2	once	TRBV5-4	CASSLGGGAKPGELFF	TGTGCCAGCAGCTTGGGCGGGGGGGCAAAACCCGGGGAGCTGTTTTTT
TRBD1	TRBJ1-4	-	TRBV4-3	CASSWTDRGANEKLFF	TGCGCCAGCAGCTGGACGGACAGGGGAGCTAATGAAAAACTGTTTTTT
-	TRBJ1-2	once	TRBV7-2	CASSHLQSYGYTF	TGTGCCAGCAGCCACCTACAGTCCTATGGCTACACCTTC
-	TRBJ1-1	-	TRBV6-5	CASSQTPAGYTEAFF	TGTGCCAGCAGCCAAACCCCTGCCGGGTACACTGAAGCTTTCTTT
TRBD1	TRBJ1-1	-	TRBV7-6	CASSPIGGMNTEAFF	TGTGCCAGCAGCCCCATAGGGGGCATGAACACTGAAGCTTTCTTT
TRBD1	TRBJ1-1	-	TRBV5-4	CASSPQLDRATEAFF	TGTGCCAGCAGCCCCCAGCTTGACAGGGCCACTGAAGCTTTCTTT
-	TRBJ1-2	-	TRBV7-2	CASSLTVDGYTF	TGTGCCAGCAGCTTGACAGTAGATGGCTACACCTTC
TRBD1	TRBJ1-1	-	TRBV4-3	CASSQGGTGNTEAFF	TGCGCCAGCAGCCAAGGCGGGACAGGGAACACTGAAGCTTTCTTT
TRBD1	TRBJ1-1	-	TRBV18	CASSRRGQGSLRTEAFF	TGTGCCAGCTCACGAAGGGGACAGGGTAGTCTTAGGACTGAAGCTTTCTTT
-	TRBJ1-5	once	TRBV19	CASTPDSPMANQPQHF	TGTGCCAGTACCCCGGACAGCCCAATGGCCAATCAGCCCCAGCATTTT
TRBD2	TRBJ2-7	-	TRBV6-6	CASRQAGGLSYEQYF	TGTGCCAGCAGGCAAGCGGGGGGCCTCTCCTACGAGCAGTACTTC
TRBD1	TRBJ2-7	-	TRBV10-3	CAIRRQGDSKEQYF	TGTGCCATCAGGAGACAGGGAGACTCTAAGGAGCAGTACTTC
TRBD2	TRBJ2-1	-	TRBV7-3	CASSPGLALRNNEQFF	TGTGCCAGCAGCCCCGGACTAGCATTGAGGAACAATGAGCAGTTCTTC
-	TRBJ2-1	-	TRBV19	CASSPPGWGYNEQFF	TGTGCCAGTAGTCCCCCGGGGTGGGGTTACAATGAGCAGTTCTTC
-	TRBJ1-1	-	TRBV9	CASSVGKGGIHMNTEAFF	TGTGCCAGCAGCGTAGGAAAAGGGGGAATACACATGAACACTGAAGCTTTCTTT
TRBD1	TRBJ1-2	-	TRBV25-1	CATRNRGPEGNYGYTF	TGTGCCACTAGAAACAGGGGGCCAGAGGGTAACTATGGCTACACCTTC
-	TRBJ1-2	-	TRBV29-1	CSVERGIKNGYTF	TGCAGCGTTGAAAGGGGAATTAAGAATGGCTACACCTTC
-	TRBJ2-2	-	TRBV6-5	CASRGGGELFF	TGTGCCAGCAGGGGGGGTGGGGAGCTGTTTTTT
-	TRBJ2-3	-	TRBV30	CAWSPGTDTQYF	TGTGCCTGGAGTCCCGGCACAGATACGCAGTATTTT
-	TRBJ1-2	few	TRBV4-2	CASSQEEGANYGYTF	TGTGCCAGCAGCCAAGAGGAAGGAGCTAACTATGGCTACACCTTC
-	TRBJ1-3	-	TRBV30	CAWSTGRFGNTIYF	TGTGCCTGGAGTACAGGGCGATTCGGAAACACCATATATTTT
-	TRBJ1-5	-	TRBV30	CAWSRDNSNQPQHF	TGTGCCTGGAGTCGGGACAATAGCAATCAGCCCCAGCATTTT
-	TRBJ1-5	few	TRBV7-9	CASSRGGWDSNQPQHF	TGTGCCAGCAGCCGGGGGGGGTGGGATAGCAATCAGCCCCAGCATTTT
TRBD2	TRBJ2-1	once	TRBV27	CASSLPGTKLEQFF	TGTGCCAGCAGTTTACCGGGGACTAAACTTGAGCAGTTCTTC
TRBD1	TRBJ2-1	-	TRBV9	CASSVGGGYYNEQFF	TGTGCCAGCAGCGTAGGAGGGGGCTACTACAATGAGCAGTTCTTC
-	TRBJ2-2	once	TRBV7-9	CASSRPGIFDTGELFF	TGTGCCAGCAGTCGACCAGGGATTTTCGACACCGGGGAGCTGTTTTTT
-	TRBJ2-1	-	TRBV7-3	CASSLTRLASSYNEQFF	TGTGCCAGCAGCTTAACACGTCTAGCGAGCTCCTACAATGAGCAGTTCTTC
-	TRBJ2-1	-	TRBV6-5	CASSYTPLSGNEQFF	TGTGCCAGCAGTTACACCCCCCTAAGCGGTAATGAGCAGTTCTTC
TRBD2	TRBJ2-7	-	TRBV9	CASSGTSGYEQYF	TGTGCCAGCAGCGGGACTAGCGGGTACGAGCAGTACTTC
-	TRBJ2-6	-	TRBV6-1	CAGRDSGANVLTF	TGTGCCGGTAGAGACTCTGGGGCCAACGTCCTGACTTTC
-	TRBJ1-1	-	TRBV5-5	CASSLGAGGEAFF	TGTGCCAGCAGCTTGGGGGCAGGAGGTGAAGCTTTCTTT
-	TRBJ1-5	-	TRBV4-3	CASSQIRDYSNQPQHF	TGCGCCAGCAGCCAAATCCGGGACTATAGCAATCAGCCCCAGCATTTT
TRBD1	TRBJ1-1	-	TRBV2	CASMGQGRLAFF	TGTGCCAGCATGGGACAGGGAAGGTTGGCTTTCTTT
TRBD1	TRBJ2-7	-	TRBV9	CASSVYDRESAEQYF	TGTGCCAGCAGCGTATATGACAGGGAGAGCGCCGAGCAGTACTTC
TRBD1	TRBJ1-5	-	TRBV5-6	CASSLWRTGGRNQPQHF	TGTGCCAGCAGCTTGTGGAGGACAGGGGGTCGGAATCAGCCCCAGCATTTT
TRBD2	TRBJ2-3	-	TRBV4-3	CASSPRLAGGSGPDTQYF	TGCGCCAGCAGCCCCCGACTAGCGGGGGGTTCTGGTCCAGATACGCAGTATTTT
TRBD1	TRBJ2-5	-	TRBV6-5	CASSSDRGLGTQYF	TGTGCCAGCAGTTCGGACAGGGGGCTCGGGACCCAGTACTTC
-	TRBJ1-1	-	TRBV6-5	CASSYYGAGTEAFF	TGTGCCAGCAGTTACTACGGCGCGGGCACTGAAGCTTTCTTT
-	TRBJ2-1	-	TRBV19	CASNAAGGFYNEQFF	TGTGCCAGTAACGCTGCCGGGGGATTTTACAATGAGCAGTTCTTC
-	TRBJ2-5	-	TRBV9	CASSVGSGSRTQYF	TGTGCCAGCAGCGTAGGATCGGGGAGTAGGACCCAGTACTTC